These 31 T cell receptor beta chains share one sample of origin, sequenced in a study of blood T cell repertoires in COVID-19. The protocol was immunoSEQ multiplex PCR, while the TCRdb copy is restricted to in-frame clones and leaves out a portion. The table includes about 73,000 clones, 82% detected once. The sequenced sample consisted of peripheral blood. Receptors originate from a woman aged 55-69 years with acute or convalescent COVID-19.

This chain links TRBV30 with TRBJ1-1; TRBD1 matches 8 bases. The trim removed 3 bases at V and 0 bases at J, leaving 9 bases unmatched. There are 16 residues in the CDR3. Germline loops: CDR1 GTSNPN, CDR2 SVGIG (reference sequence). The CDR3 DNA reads TGTGCCTGGAGGGACCGACTGACAGGGGTGAACACTGAAGCTTTCTTT. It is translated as CAWRDRLTGVNTEAFF.

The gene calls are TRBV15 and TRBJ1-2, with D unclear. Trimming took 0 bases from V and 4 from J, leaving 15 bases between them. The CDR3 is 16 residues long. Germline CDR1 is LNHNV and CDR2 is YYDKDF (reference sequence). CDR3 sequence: CATSRDNSGSTYGYTF. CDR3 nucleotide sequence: TGTGCCACCAGCAGAGATAACTCCGGGTCGACCTATGGCTACACCTTC. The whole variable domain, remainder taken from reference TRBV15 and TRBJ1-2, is DAMVIQNPRYQVTQFGKPVTLSCSQTLNHNVMYWYQQKSSQAPKLLFHYYDKDFNNEADTPDNFQSRRPNTSFCFLDIRSPGLGDTAMYLCATSRDNSGSTYGYTFGSGTRLTVV.

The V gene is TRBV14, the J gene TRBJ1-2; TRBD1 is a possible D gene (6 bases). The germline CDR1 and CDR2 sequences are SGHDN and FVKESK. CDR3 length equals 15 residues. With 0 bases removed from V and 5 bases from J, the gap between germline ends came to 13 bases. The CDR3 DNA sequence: TGTGCCAGCAGCCAAGATACGACAGGCACGTATGGCTACACCTTC. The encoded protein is CASSQDTTGTYGYTF.

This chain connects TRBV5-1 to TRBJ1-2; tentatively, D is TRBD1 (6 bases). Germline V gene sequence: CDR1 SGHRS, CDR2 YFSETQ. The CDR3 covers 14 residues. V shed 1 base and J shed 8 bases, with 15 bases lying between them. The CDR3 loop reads CASSLSGGGEGYTF. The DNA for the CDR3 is TGCGCCAGCAGCTTGAGTGGCGGGGGCGAGGGCTACACCTTC. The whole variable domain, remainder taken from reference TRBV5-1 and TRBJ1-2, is KAGVTQTPRYLIKTRGQQVTLSCSPISGHRSVSWYQQTPGQGLQFLFEYFSETQRNKGNFPGRFSGRQFSNSRSEMNVSTLELGDSALYLCASSLSGGGEGYTFGSGTRLTVV.

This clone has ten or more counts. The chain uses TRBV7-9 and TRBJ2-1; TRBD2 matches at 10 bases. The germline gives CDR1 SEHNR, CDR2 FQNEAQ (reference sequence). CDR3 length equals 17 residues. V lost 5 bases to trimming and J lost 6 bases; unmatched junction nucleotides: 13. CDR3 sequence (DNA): TGTGCCAGCAGCAGTAAGAGGCTAGCGGGGGCTTCCAATGAGCAGTTCTTC. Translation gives CASSSKRLAGASNEQFF. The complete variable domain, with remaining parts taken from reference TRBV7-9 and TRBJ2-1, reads DTGVSQNPRHKITKRGQNVTFRCDPISEHNRLYWYRQTLGQGPEFLTYFQNEAQLEKSRLLSDRFSAERPKGSFSTLEIQRTEQGDSAMYLCASSSKRLAGASNEQFFGPGTRLTVL.

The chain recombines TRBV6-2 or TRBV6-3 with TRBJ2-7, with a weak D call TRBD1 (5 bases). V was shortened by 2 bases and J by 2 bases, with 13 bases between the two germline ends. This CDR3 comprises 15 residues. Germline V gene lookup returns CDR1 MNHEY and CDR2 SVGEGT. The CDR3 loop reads CASSYGASSPYEQYF. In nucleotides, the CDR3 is TGTGCCAGCAGTTACGGGGCCTCGTCCCCCTACGAGCAGTACTTC.

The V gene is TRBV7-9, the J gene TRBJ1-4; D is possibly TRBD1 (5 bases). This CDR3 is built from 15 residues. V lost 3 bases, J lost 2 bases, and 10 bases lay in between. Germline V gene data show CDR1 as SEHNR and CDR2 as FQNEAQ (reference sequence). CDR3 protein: CASSFTAGTNEKLFF. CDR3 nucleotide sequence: TGTGCCAGCAGCTTTACGGCAGGGACTAATGAAAAACTGTTTTTT.

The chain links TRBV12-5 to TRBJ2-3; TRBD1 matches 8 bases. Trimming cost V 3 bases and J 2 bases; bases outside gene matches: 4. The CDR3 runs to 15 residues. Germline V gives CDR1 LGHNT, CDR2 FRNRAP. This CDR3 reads CASGFRDRLTDTQYF. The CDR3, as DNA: TGTGCTAGTGGTTTCCGGGACAGGCTCACAGATACGCAGTATTTT.

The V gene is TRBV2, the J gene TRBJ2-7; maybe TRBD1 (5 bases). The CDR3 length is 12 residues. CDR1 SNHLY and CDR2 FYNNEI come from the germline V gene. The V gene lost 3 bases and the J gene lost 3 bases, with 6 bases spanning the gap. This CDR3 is CASSEQGYEQYF. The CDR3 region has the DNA TGTGCCAGCAGTGAGCAGGGCTACGAGCAGTACTTC.

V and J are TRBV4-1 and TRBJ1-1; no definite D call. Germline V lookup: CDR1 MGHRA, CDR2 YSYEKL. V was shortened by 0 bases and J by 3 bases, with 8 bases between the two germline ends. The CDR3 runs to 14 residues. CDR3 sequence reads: CASSQDLRDTEAFF. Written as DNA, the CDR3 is TGCGCCAGCAGCCAAGACTTACGGGACACTGAAGCTTTCTTT.

DNA for the CDR3: TGTGCCAGCAGTTTAGATCTCGTAGGGAGGGAAGCTTTCTTT. Residues: CASSLDLVGREAFF. The chain joins TRBV28 to TRBJ1-1, with D unresolved. V lost 2 bases and J 8 bases, leaving 15 bases between the germline ends. Germline V gene sequence: CDR1 MDHEN, CDR2 SYDVKM. The CDR3 sequence is 14 residues long.

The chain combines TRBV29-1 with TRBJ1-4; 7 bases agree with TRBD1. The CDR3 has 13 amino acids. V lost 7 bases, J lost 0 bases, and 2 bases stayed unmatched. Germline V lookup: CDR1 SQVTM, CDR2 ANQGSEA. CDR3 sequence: CSAGTATNEKLFF. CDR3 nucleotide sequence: TGCAGCGCCGGGACAGCAACTAATGAAAAACTGTTTTTT.

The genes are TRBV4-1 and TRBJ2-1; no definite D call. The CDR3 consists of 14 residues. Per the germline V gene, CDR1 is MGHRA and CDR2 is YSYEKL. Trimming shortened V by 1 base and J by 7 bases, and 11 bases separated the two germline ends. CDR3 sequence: CASSQVGRGNEQFF. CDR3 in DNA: TGCGCCAGCAGCCAAGTGGGTCGAGGTAATGAGCAGTTCTTC.

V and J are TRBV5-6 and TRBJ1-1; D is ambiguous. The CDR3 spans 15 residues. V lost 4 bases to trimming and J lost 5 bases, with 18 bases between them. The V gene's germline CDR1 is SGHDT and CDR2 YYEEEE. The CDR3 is CASSPLLASLTEAFF. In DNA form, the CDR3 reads TGTGCCAGCAGCCCCCTGCTAGCCTCTTTGACTGAAGCTTTCTTT.

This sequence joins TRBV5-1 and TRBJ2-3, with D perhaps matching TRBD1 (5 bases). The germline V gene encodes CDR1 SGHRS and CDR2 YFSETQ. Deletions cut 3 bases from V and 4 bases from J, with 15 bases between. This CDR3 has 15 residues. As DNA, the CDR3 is TGCGCCAGCAGCTGGCAGGGAAGGGCAGCAGATACGCAGTATTTT. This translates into CASSWQGRAADTQYF.

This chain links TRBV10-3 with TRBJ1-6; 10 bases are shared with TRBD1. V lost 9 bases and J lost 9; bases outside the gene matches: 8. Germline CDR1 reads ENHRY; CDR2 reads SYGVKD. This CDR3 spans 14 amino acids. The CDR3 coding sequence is TGTGCCATTAGTCCGGGACAGGGGTTTTCACCCCTCCACTTT. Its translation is CAISPGQGFSPLHF.

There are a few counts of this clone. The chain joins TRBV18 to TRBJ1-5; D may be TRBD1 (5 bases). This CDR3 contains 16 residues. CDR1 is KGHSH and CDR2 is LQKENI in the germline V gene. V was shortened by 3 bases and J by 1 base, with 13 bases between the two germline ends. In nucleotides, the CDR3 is TGTGCCAGCTCACCGGGGTCAAGGGGCAGCAATCAGCCCCAGCATTTT. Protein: CASSPGSRGSNQPQHF. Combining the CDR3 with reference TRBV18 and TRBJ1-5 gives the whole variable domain NAGVMQNPRHLVRRRGQEARLRCSPMKGHSHVYWYRQLPEEGLKFMVYLQKENIIDESGMPKERFSAEFPKEGPSILRIQQVVRGDSAAYFCASSPGSRGSNQPQHFGDGTRLSIL.

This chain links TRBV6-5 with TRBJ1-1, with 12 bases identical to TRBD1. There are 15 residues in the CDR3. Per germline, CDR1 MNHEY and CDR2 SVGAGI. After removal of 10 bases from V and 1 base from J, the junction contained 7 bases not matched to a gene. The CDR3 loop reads CATQGDRGRNTEAFF. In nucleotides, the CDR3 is TGTGCCACCCAGGGGGACAGGGGGCGGAACACTGAAGCTTTCTTT.

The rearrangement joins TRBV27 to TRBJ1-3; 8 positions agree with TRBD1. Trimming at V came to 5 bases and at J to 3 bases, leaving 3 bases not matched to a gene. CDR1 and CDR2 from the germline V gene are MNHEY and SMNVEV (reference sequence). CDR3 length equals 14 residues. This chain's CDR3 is CASSPGTGGNTIYF. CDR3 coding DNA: TGTGCCAGCAGTCCCGGGACAGGTGGAAACACCATATATTTT.

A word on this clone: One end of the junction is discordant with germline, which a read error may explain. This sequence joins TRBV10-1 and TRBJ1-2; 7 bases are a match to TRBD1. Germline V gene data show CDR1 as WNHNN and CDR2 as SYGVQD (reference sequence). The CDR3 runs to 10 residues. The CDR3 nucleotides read TGCGCCACCAACAGGGACAGACACTTCTTT. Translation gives CATNRDRHFF.

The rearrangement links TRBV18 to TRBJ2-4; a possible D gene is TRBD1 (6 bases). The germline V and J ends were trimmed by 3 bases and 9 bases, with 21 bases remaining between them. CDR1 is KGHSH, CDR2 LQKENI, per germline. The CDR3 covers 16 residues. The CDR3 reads CASSPRSQGSVSIQYF. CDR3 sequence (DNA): TGTGCCAGCTCACCTCGATCCCAGGGGTCGGTGAGCATTCAGTACTTC.

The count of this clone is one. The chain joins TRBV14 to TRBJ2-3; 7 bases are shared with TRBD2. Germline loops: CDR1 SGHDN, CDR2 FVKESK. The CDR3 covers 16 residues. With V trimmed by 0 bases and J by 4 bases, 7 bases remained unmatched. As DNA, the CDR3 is TGTGCCAGCAGCCAAGAACGGCCGGCGGGGGCAGATACGCAGTATTTT. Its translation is CASSQERPAGADTQYF.

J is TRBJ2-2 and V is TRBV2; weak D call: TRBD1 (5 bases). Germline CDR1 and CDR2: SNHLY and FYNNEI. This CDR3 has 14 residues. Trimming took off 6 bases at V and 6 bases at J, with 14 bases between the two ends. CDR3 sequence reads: CASSFRDFAGELFF. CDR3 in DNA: TGTGCCAGCAGCTTCAGGGATTTCGCCGGGGAGCTGTTTTTT. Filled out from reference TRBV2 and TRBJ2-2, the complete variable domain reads EPEVTQTPSHQVTQMGQEVILRCVPISNHLYFYWYRQILGQKVEFLVSFYNNEISEKSEIFDDQFSVERPDGSNFTLKIRSTKLEDSAMYFCASSFRDFAGELFFGEGSRLTVL.

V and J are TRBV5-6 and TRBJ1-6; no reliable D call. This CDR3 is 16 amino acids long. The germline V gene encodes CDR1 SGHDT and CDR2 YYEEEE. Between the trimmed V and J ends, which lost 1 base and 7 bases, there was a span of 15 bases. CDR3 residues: CASSLNGPLKNSPLHF. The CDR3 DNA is TGTGCCAGCAGCTTGAATGGTCCACTAAAAAATTCACCCCTCCACTTT. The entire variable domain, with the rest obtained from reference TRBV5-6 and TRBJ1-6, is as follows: DAGVTQSPTHLIKTRGQQVTLRCSPKSGHDTVSWYQQALGQGPQFIFQYYEEEERQRGNFPDRFSGHQFPNYSSELNVNALLLGDSALYLCASSLNGPLKNSPLHFGNGTRLTVT.

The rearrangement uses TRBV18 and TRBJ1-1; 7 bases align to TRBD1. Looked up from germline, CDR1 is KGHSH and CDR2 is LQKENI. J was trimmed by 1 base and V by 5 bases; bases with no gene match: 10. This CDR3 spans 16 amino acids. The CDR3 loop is CASSAMGGQENTEAFF. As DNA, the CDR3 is TGTGCCAGCTCAGCCATGGGAGGACAGGAGAACACTGAAGCTTTCTTT.

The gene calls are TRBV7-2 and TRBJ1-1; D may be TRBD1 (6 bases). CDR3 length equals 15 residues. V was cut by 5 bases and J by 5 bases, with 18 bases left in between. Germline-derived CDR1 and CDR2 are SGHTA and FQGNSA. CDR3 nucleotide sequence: TGTGCCAGCAGCCAGATTCAGGGGATAGGAACTGAAGCTTTCTTT. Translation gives CASSQIQGIGTEAFF.

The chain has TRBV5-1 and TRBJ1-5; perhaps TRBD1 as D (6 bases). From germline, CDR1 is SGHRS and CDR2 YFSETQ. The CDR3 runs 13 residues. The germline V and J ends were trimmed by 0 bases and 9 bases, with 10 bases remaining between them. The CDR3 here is CASSLASQGPQHF. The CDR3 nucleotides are TGCGCCAGCAGCTTGGCCTCACAGGGGCCCCAGCATTTT.

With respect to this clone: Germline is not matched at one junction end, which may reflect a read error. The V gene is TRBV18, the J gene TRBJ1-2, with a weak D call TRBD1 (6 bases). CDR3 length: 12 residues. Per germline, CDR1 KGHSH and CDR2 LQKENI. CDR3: CASSPLVGGSSF. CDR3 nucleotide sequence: TGTGCCAGCTCACCACTAGTTGGGGGCAGCTCCTTC. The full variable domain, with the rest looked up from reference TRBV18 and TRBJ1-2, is NAGVMQNPRHLVRRRGQEARLRCSPMKGHSHVYWYRQLPEEGLKFMVYLQKENIIDESGMPKERFSAEFPKEGPSILRIQQVVRGDSAAYFCASSPLVGGSSFGSGTRLTVV.

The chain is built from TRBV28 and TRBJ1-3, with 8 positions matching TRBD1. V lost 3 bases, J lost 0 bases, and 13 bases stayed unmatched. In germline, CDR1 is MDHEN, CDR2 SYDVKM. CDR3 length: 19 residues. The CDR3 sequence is CASSLQQGVAGLSGNTIYF. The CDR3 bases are TGTGCCAGCAGTTTGCAACAGGGGGTCGCCGGGCTCTCTGGAAACACCATATATTTT.

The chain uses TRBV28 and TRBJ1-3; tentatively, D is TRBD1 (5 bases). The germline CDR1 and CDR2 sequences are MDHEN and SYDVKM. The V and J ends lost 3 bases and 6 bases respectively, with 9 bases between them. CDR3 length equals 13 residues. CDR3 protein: CASSLGRVNTIYF. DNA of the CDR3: TGTGCCAGCAGTTTGGGCAGGGTAAACACCATATATTTT.

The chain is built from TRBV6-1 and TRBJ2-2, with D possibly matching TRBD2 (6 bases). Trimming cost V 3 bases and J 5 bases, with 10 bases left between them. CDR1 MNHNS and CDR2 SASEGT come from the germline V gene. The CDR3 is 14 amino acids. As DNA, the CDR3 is TGTGCCAGCAGTGACCCCGGGGGTACCGGGGAGCTGTTTTTT. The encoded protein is CASSDPGGTGELFF.